The present T cell receptor beta chain was sequenced within a study of T cell repertoires in cytomegalovirus infection. Study-level information: Both CMV infection and a matching HLA type were indicated by public TCR beta signatures.

Details on this clonotype: Antigen specificity is unknown.

General study findings and limits: Dominating the ex vivo response were HLA-C-restricted CMV-specific TCR beta clonotypes.

Germline V gives CDR1 DFQATT, CDR2 SNEGSKA (reference sequence). V was pared by 5 bases and J by 6 bases, with 11 bases between. The CDR3 has 12 amino acids. TCRdb recomputed calls from the reads with MiXCR, one row per CDR3 protein. The table lists some 180,000 distinct CDR3 sequences, about 15% of them singletons. The source is a human donor in good health (CMV status not recorded). Some clones in this sample may be carry-over from other donors' samples. This chain links TRBV20-1 with TRBJ1-5; D gene ambiguous. Sample: CD8+ T cells from PBMCs. The CDR3 reads CSAGEGLQPQHF. The CDR3, as DNA: TGCAGTGCTGGGGAGGGCCTTCAGCCCCAGCATTTT.